This T cell receptor (beta chain) appears in the sequencing data of a study of cytomegalovirus exposure and HLA in healthy donors. Study-wide findings and caveats: A cluster of highly shared sequence variants was likely a sequencing artifact. Listed as cytomegalovirus-associated were around 160 TCR beta chains. In vitro assays verified that a few CMV-associated chains recognized CMV antigens specifically.

Only one count was recorded for this clone. The antigen is undetermined. PCR was performed using 60 Vbeta and 13 Jbeta primers. The table came from immunoSEQ multiplex PCR; TCRdb's copy has only in-frame clones and leaves some out. The repertoire consists of roughly 180,000 clones, with about 80% occurring once and the leading ten covering approximately 1.3%. This CDR3 comprises 13 residues. V was trimmed by 3 bases and J by 6 bases, leaving 12 bases between them. Germline V gene sequence: CDR1 SGHRS, CDR2 YFSETQ. What was sequenced was PBMCs. The chain links TRBV5-1 to TRBJ1-1, with D unclear. This TCR came from a man aged 25-45 years in good health and CMV-seronegative. The CDR3 sequence: CASSWEASSEAFF. Written as DNA, the CDR3 is TGCGCCAGCAGCTGGGAAGCTAGCTCTGAAGCTTTCTTT.